This T cell receptor (beta chain) was captured by sequencing in a study of post-analysis software for immune sequencing data. This clonotype was observed a few times. Its antigen is unknown. Notes on the study in general: A significant reduction in normalized Chao1 diversity was observed in multiple sclerosis patients versus controls. Five TRBV segments, including TRBV5-6, TRBV5-1 and TRBV20-1, were more frequent in patients than controls.

Incorporated into the TCR beta cDNA libraries were unique molecular identifiers, which served to reduce PCR and sequencing biases. Yield was 500,000 to 600,000 cDNA molecules from roughly 0.93 to 9.6 million T cells. TCRdb ran MiXCR on the PCR reads and lists one entry per CDR3 protein. Of roughly 870,000 distinct CDR3 sequences listed, roughly half are singletons. CDR3 length: 15 residues. V was cut by 0 bases and J by 6 bases, with 13 bases left in between. Germline-derived CDR1 and CDR2 are LGHDT and YNNKEL (reference sequence). The receptor was isolated from a girl aged 5-17 years with multiple sclerosis. The chain employs TRBV3-1 and TRBJ2-3; weak D call: TRBD1 (5 bases). Sample: blood. The CDR3 sequence is CASSQERSRVDTQYF. The DNA of the CDR3 is TGTGCCAGCAGCCAAGAACGGTCCAGGGTGGATACGCAGTATTTT.